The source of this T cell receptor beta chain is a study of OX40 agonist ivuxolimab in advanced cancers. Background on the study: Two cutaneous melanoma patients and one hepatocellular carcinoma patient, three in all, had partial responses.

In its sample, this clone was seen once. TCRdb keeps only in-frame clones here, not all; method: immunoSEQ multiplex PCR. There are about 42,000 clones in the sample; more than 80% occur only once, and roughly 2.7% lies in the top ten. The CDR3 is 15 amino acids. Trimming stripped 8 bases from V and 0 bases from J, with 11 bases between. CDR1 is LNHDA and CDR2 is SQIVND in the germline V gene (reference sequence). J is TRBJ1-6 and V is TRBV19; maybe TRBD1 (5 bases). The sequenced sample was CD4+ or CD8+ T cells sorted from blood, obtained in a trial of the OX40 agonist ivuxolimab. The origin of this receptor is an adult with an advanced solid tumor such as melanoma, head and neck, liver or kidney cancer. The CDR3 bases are TGTGCCAGTTCGCCAGGGAGCTCCTATAATTCACCCCTCCACTTT. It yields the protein CASSPGSSYNSPLHF.